This T cell receptor beta chain was captured in a study of neurological immune-mediated disorders. Many counts were recorded for this clonotype. V was shortened by 0 bases and J by 5 bases, with 8 bases between the two germline ends. Germline loops: CDR1 SGHRS, CDR2 YFSETQ. The CDR3 is 14 amino acids. TCRdb recomputed calls from the 5' RACE reads with MiXCR, one row per CDR3 protein. The sample contains about 41,000 distinct CDR3 sequences, more than 12% of which appear only once. Sequenced sample: CD4+ T cells from blood. The clonotype was recovered from a woman aged 55-75 years with HTLV-1-associated myelopathy (HAM/TSP). The chain has TRBV5-1 and TRBJ2-2; D is uncertain. The CDR3 loop reads CASSLEPGTGELFF. The CDR3 bases are TGCGCCAGCAGCTTGGAACCCGGGACCGGGGAGCTGTTTTTT.